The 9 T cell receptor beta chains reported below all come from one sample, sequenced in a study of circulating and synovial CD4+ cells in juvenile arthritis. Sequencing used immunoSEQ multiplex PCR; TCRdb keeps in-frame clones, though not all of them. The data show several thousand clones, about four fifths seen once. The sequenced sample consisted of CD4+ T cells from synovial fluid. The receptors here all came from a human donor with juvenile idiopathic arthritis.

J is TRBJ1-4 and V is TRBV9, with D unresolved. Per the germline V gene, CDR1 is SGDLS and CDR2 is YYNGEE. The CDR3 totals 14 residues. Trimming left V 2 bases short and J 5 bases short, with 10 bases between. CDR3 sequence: CASSVGGPNEKLFF. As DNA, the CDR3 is TGTGCCAGCAGCGTGGGAGGGCCCAATGAAAAACTGTTTTTT.

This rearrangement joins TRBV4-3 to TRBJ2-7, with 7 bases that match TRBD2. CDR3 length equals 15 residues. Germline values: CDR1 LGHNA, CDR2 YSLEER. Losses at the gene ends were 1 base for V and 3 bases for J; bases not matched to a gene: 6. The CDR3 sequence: CASSQGEGQYYEQYF. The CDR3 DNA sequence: TGCGCCAGCAGCCAAGGGGAGGGTCAATACTACGAGCAGTACTTC.

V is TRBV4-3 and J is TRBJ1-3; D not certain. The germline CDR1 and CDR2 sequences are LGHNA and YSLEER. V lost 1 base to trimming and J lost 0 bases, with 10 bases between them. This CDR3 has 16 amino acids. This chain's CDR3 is CASSQVLHNSGNTIYF. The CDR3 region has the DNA TGCGCCAGCAGCCAAGTGCTCCACAACTCTGGAAACACCATATATTTT.

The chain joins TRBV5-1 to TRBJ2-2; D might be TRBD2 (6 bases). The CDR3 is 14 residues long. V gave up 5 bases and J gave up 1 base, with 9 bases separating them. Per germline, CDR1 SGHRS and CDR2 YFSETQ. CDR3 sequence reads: CASREGMNTGELFF. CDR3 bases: TGCGCCAGCAGGGAGGGAATGAACACCGGGGAGCTGTTTTTT.

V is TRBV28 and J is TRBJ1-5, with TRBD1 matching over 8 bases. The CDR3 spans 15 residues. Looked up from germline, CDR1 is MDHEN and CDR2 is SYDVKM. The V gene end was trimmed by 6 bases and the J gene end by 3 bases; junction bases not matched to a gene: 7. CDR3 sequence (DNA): TGTGCCAGCAGGAGAGAGGGACAGGTCAATCAGCCCCAGCATTTT. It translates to CASRREGQVNQPQHF.

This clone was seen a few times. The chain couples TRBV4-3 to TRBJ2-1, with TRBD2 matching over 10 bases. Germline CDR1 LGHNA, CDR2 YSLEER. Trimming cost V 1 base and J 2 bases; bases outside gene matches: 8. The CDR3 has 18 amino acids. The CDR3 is CASSQAFSGGRAYNEQFF. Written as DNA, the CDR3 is TGCGCCAGCAGCCAAGCGTTTAGCGGGGGGAGGGCCTACAATGAGCAGTTCTTC.

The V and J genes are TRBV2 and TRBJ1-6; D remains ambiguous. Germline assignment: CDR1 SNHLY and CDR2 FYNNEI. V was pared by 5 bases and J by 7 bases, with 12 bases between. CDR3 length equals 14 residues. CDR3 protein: CASSQNGGNSPLHF. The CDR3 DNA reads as TGTGCCAGCAGTCAAAATGGCGGGAATTCACCCCTCCACTTT. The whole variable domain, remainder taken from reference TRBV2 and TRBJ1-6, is EPEVTQTPSHQVTQMGQEVILRCVPISNHLYFYWYRQILGQKVEFLVSFYNNEISEKSEIFDDQFSVERPDGSNFTLKIRSTKLEDSAMYFCASSQNGGNSPLHFGNGTRLTVT.

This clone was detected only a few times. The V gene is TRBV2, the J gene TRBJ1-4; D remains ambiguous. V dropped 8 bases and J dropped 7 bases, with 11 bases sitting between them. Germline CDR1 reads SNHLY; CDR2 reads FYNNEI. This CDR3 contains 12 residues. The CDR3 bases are TGTGCCAGCGAAGCGGTCGGTGAAAAACTGTTTTTT. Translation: CASEAVGEKLFF.

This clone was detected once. The CDR3 here is CASSKGGVKGQNTEAFF. In DNA form, the CDR3 reads TGTGCCAGCAGCAAAGGAGGTGTTAAAGGACAGAACACTGAAGCTTTCTTT. The chain has TRBV21-1 and TRBJ1-1; the table assigns TRBD1, which was not confirmed against the DNA. TRBV21-1 is recorded as a pseudogene. The CDR3 extends over 17 amino acids.